These T cell receptor beta chains were read from a single sample in a study of cytomegalovirus exposure and HLA in healthy donors. Sequencing used immunoSEQ multiplex PCR; TCRdb keeps in-frame clones, though not all of them. The sample lists some 100,000 clones; roughly 82% were seen once. Material for sequencing was PBMCs. These receptors all come from a woman aged 18-29 years in good health and CMV-seronegative. Each CDR3 is given with its conserved first and last residue. The D gene is left open where the match is weak. The size entry is marked missing in some rows and otherwise reads once, few, many or a size class.

clone_size,v_call,j_call,d_call,cdr3_nt,cdr3_aa
few,TRBV7-9,TRBJ2-7,NA,TGTGCCAGCAGCTTAGAATTCGACGAGCAGTACTTC,CASSLEFDEQYF
NA,TRBV21-1,TRBJ2-2,NA,TGTGCCAGCAGCACCCGTCAGGGGGCGAACACCGGGGAGCTGTTTTTT,CASSTRQGANTGELFF
NA,TRBV9,TRBJ2-5,NA,TGTGCCAGCAGCGTAGAGGCGGGGGCCTTTGGGCCCCAGTACTTC,CASSVEAGAFGPQYF
NA,TRBV6-4,TRBJ2-6,NA,TGTGCCAGCAGTGACTCAACGGAGGGAATCCCCTCTGGGGCCAACGTCCTGACTTTC,CASSDSTEGIPSGANVLTF
once,TRBV19,TRBJ2-7,NA,TGTGCCAGTAGTATTGCGGGGTCCCACACCCCCTGGGAGCAGTACTTC,CASSIAGSHTPWEQYF
NA,TRBV28,TRBJ1-5,NA,TGTGCCAGCAGTTTGGGGGGGCGCGGCAATCAGCCCCAGCATTTT,CASSLGGRGNQPQHF
NA,TRBV25-1,TRBJ2-3,TRBD2,TGTGCCAGCAGTGAATTGGGACGGGGGGCAGATACGCAGTATTTT,CASSELGRGADTQYF
NA,TRBV10-3,TRBJ1-1,NA,TGTGCCATCGGAGGGGACACTGAAGCTTTCTTT,CAIGGDTEAFF
NA,TRBV5-1,TRBJ2-7,TRBD1,TGCGCCAGCAGCTCCCGGGACACAGGGGCCCACGAGGTGGGCTACGAGCAGTACTTC,CASSSRDTGAHEVGYEQYF
NA,TRBV18,TRBJ2-7,TRBD1,TGTGCCAGCTCACCCCCCCAGGGGGACGAGCAGTACTTC,CASSPPQGDEQYF